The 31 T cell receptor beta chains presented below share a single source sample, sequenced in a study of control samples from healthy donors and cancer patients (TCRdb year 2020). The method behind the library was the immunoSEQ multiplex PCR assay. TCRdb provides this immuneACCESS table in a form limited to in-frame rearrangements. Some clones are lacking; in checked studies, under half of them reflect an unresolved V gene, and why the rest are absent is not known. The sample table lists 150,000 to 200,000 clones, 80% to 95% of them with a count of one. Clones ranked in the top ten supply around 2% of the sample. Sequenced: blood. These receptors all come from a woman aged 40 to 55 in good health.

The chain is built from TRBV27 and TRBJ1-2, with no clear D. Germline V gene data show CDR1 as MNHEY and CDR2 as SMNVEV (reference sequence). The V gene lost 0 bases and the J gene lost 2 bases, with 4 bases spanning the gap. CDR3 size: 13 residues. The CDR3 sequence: CASSLSGNYGYTF. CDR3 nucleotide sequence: TGTGCCAGCAGTTTATCAGGGAACTATGGCTACACCTTC.

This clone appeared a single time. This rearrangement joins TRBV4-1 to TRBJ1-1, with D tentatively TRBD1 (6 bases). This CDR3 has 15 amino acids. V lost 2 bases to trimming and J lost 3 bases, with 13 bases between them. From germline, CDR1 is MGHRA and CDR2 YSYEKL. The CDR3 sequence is CASSQWSQGYTEAFF. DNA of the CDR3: TGCGCCAGCAGCCAATGGAGTCAGGGGTACACTGAAGCTTTCTTT.

This CDR3 is CASSVPGDGGEGYEQYF. In nucleotides, the CDR3 is TGTGCCAGCAGTGTACCGGGGGATGGGGGAGAAGGCTACGAGCAGTACTTC. The genes are TRBV2 and TRBJ2-7, with a tentative D call TRBD2 (6 bases). The germline V gene has CDR1 SNHLY and CDR2 FYNNEI. The CDR3 contains 17 residues. V dropped 4 bases and J dropped 3 bases, with 22 bases sitting between them.

CDR3 residues: CASSPSSIYGYTF. The DNA for the CDR3 is TGCGCCAGCAGCCCCTCTTCAATCTATGGCTACACCTTC. This chain uses TRBV4-1 with TRBJ1-2; D unresolved. In germline, CDR1 is MGHRA, CDR2 YSYEKL. V was cut by 4 bases and J by 4 bases, with 10 bases left in between. The CDR3 covers 13 residues.

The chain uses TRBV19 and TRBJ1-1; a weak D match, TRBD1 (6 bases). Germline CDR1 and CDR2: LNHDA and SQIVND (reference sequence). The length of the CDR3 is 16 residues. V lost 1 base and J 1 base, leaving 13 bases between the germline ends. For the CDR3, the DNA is TGTGCCAGTAGTATAGGGGGGGGCAGCCCGAACACTGAAGCTTTCTTT. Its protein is CASSIGGGSPNTEAFF.

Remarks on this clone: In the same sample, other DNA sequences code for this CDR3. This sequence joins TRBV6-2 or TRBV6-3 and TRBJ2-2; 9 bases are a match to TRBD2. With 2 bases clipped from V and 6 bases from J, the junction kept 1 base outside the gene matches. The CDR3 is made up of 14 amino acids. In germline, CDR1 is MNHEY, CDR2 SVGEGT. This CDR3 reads CASSYAGGPGELFF. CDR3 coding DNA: TGTGCCAGCAGTTACGCGGGGGGGCCCGGGGAGCTGTTTTTT.

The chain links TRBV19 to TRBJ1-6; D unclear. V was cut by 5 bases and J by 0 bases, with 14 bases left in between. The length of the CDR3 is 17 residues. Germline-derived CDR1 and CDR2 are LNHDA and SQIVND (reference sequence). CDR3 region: CASSPAWRSSYNSPLHF. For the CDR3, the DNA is TGTGCCAGTAGTCCTGCTTGGCGAAGCTCCTATAATTCACCCCTCCACTTT.

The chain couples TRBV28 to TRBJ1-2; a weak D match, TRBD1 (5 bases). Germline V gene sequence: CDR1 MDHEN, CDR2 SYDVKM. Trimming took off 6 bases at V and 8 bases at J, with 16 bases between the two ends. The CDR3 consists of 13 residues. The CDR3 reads CASSPRRAGGYTF. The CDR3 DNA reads TGTGCCAGCAGCCCGCGCAGGGCAGGGGGCTACACCTTC.

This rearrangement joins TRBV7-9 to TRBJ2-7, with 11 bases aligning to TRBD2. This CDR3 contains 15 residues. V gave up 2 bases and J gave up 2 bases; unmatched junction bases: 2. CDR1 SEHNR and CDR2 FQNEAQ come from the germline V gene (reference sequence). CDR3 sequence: CASSLSSGGAYEQYF. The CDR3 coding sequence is TGTGCCAGCAGCTTAAGTAGCGGGGGGGCCTACGAGCAGTACTTC. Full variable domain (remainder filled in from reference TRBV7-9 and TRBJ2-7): DTGVSQNPRHKITKRGQNVTFRCDPISEHNRLYWYRQTLGQGPEFLTYFQNEAQLEKSRLLSDRFSAERPKGSFSTLEIQRTEQGDSAMYLCASSLSSGGAYEQYFGPGTRLTVT.

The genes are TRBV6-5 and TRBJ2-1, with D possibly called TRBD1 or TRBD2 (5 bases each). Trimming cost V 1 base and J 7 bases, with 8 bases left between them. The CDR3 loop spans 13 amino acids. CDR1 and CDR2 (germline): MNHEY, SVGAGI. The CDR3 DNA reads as TGTGCCAGCAGTTACTTAGAGGGGAATGAGCAGTTCTTC. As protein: CASSYLEGNEQFF.

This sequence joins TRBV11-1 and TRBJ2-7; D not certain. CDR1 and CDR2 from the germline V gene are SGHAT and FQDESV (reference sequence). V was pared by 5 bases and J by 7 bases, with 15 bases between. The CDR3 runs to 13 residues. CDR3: CASSRTAFWEQYF. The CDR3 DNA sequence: TGTGCCAGCAGCAGAACAGCGTTCTGGGAGCAGTACTTC.

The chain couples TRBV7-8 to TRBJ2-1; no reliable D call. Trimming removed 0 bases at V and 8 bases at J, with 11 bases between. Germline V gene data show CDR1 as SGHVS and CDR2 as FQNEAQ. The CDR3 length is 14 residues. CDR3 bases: TGTGCCAGCAGCTTAGCGGGGTTAATCTATGAGCAGTTCTTC. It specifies CASSLAGLIYEQFF.

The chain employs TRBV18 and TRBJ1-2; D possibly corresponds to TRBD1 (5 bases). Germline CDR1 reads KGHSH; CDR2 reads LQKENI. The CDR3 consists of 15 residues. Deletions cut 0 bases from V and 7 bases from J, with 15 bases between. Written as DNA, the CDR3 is TGTGCCAGCTCACCACCGGCGACAGACGTTTTTGGCTACACCTTC. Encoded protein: CASSPPATDVFGYTF. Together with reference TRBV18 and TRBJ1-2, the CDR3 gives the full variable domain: NAGVMQNPRHLVRRRGQEARLRCSPMKGHSHVYWYRQLPEEGLKFMVYLQKENIIDESGMPKERFSAEFPKEGPSILRIQQVVRGDSAAYFCASSPPATDVFGYTFGSGTRLTVV.

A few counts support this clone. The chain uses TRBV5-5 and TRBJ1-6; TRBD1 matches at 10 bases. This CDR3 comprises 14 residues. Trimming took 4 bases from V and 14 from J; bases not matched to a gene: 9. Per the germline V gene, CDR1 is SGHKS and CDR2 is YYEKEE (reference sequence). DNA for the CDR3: TGTGCCAGCAGCCTCAGACAGGGGGCCCGATCCCTCCACTTT. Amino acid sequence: CASSLRQGARSLHF.

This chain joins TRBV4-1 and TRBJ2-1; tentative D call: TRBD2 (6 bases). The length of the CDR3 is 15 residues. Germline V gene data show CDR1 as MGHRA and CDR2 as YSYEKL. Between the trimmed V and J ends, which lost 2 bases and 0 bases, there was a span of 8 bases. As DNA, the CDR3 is TGCGCCAGCAGCCAACCGACTAGCTCCTACAATGAGCAGTTCTTC. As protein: CASSQPTSSYNEQFF.

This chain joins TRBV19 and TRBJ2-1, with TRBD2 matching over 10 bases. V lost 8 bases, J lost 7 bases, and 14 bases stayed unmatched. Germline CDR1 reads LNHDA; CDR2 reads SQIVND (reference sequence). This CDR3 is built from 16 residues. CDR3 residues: CASAPSGGARLNEQFF. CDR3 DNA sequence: TGTGCCAGTGCGCCTAGCGGGGGAGCCCGGTTGAATGAGCAGTTCTTC. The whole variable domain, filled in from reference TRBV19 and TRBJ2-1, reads DGGITQSPKYLFRKEGQNVTLSCEQNLNHDAMYWYRQDPGQGLRLIYYSQIVNDFQKGDIAEGYSVSREKKESFPLTVTSAQKNPTAFYLCASAPSGGARLNEQFFGPGTRLTVL.

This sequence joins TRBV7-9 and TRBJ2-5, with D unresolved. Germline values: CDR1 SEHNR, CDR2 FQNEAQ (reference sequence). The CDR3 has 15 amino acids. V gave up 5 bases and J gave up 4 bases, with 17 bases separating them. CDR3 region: CASSLGSAVPETQYF. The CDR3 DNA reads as TGTGCCAGCAGCCTCGGGTCGGCTGTTCCAGAGACCCAGTACTTC.

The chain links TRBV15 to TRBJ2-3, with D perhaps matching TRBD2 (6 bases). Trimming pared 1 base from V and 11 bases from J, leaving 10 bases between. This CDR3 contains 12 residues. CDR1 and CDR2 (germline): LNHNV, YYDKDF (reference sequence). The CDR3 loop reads CATSRVGSGQYF. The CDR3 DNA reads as TGTGCCACCAGCAGAGTCGGTAGCGGGCAGTATTTT.

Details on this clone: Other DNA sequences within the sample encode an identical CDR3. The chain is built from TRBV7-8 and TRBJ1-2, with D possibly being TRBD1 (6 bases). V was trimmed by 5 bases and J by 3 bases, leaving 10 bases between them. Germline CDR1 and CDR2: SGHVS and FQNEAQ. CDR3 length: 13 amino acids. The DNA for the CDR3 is TGTGCCAGCAGCGTGACAGGAGACTATGGCTACACCTTC. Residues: CASSVTGDYGYTF.

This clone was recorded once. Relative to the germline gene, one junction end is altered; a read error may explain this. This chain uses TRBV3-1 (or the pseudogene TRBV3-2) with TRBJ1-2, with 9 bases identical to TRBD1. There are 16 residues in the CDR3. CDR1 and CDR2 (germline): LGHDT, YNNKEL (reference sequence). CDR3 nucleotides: TGTGCCAGCAGCCAAGCAGGACAGGGGTCGCACTATCGCTACACCTTC. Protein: CASSQAGQGSHYRYTF.

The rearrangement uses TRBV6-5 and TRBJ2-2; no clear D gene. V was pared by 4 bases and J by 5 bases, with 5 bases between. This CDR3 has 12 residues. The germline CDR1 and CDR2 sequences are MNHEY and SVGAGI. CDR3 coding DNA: TGTGCCAGCAGTTCACCGACCGGGGAGCTGTTTTTT. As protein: CASSSPTGELFF.

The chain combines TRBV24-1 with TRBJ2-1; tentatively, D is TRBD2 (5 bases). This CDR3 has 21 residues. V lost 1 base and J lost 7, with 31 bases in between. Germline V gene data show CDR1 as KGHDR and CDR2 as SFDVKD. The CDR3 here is CATSDLTLPQEGSFRENEQFF. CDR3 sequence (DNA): TGTGCCACCAGTGATTTAACCCTTCCACAAGAAGGTTCTTTTCGGGAAAATGAGCAGTTCTTC.

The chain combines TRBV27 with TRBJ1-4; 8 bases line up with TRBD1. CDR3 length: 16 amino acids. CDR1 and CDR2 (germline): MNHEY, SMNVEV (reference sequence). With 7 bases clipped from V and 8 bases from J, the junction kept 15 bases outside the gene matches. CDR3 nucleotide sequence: TGTGCCAGCATCAAAAGGGGCACAGGGGGAGACGAAAAACTGTTTTTT. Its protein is CASIKRGTGGDEKLFF.

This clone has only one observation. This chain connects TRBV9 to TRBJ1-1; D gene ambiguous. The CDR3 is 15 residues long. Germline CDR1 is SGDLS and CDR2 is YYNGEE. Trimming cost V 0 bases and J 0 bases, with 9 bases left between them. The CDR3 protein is CASSVGTGLNTEAFF. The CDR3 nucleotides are TGTGCCAGCAGCGTAGGCACGGGTTTGAACACTGAAGCTTTCTTT.

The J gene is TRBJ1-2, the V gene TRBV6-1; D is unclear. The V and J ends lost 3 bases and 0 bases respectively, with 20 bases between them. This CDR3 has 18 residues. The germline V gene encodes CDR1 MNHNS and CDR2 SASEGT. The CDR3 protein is CASSDRKMRSWTNYGYTF. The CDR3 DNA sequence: TGTGCCAGCAGTGATCGTAAGATGCGCTCCTGGACTAACTATGGCTACACCTTC.

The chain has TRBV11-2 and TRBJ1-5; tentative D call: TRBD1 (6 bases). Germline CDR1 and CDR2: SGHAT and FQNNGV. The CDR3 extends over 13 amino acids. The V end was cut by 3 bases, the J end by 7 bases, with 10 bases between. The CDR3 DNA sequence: TGTGCCAGCAGCTTTGGGGGGGCGCAGCCCCAGCATTTT. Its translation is CASSFGGAQPQHF.

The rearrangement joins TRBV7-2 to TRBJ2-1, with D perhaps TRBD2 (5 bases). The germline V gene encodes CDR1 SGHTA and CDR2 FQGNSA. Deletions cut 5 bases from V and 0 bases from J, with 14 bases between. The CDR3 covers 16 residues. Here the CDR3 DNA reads TGTGCCAGCAGCCTGTCGACGGGGTTCTCCTACAATGAGCAGTTCTTC. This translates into CASSLSTGFSYNEQFF. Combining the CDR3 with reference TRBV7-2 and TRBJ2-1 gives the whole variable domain GAGVSQSPSNKVTEKGKDVELRCDPISGHTALYWYRQSLGQGLEFLIYFQGNSAPDKSGLPSDRFSAERTGGSVSTLTIQRTQQEDSAVYLCASSLSTGFSYNEQFFGPGTRLTVL.

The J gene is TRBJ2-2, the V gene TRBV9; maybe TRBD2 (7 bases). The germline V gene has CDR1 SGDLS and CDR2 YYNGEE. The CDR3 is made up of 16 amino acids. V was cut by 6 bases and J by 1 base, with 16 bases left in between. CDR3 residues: CASTKGGTKNTGELFF. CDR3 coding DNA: TGTGCCAGCACTAAGGGGGGGACTAAGAACACCGGGGAGCTGTTTTTT.

Written as DNA, the CDR3 is TGTGCCAGCAGTTTTAGGGGTGGTCAGCCCCAGCATTTT. Its translation is CASSFRGGQPQHF. The chain recombines TRBV12-3 or TRBV12-4 with TRBJ1-5, with D perhaps TRBD1 (5 bases). The length of the CDR3 is 13 residues. V shed 3 bases and J shed 6 bases, with 9 bases lying between them.

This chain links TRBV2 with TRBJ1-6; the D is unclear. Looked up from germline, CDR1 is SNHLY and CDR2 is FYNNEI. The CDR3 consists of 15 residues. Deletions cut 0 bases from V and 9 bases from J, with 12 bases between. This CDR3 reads CASSEALPMGSPLHF. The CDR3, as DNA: TGTGCCAGCAGTGAAGCGCTCCCTATGGGTTCACCCCTCCACTTT.

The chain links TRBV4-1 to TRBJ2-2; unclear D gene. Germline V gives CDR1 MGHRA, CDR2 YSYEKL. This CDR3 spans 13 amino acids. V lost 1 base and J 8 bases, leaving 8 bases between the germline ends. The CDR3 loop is CASSQVVYGELFF. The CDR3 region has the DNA TGCGCCAGCAGCCAAGTGGTTTATGGGGAGCTGTTTTTT.